These 10 T cell receptor beta chains came from one sample sequenced in a study of PD-1 blockade in mismatch repair-deficient tumors. This table comes from immunoSEQ multiplex PCR, and its TCRdb copy is limited to in-frame clones, with some not included. The sample records around 30,000 clones, 65% to 85% being singletons. Sequenced material: PBMCs, taken approximately 6 weeks after starting pembrolizumab. The receptors originated from an adult with mismatch repair-deficient cancer.

V and J are TRBV9 and TRBJ2-4, with a tentative D call TRBD2 (7 bases). Germline V gene lookup returns CDR1 SGDLS and CDR2 YYNGEE. V was pared by 1 base and J by 9 bases, with 17 bases between. This CDR3 region has 15 residues. CDR3 nucleotide sequence: TGTGCCAGCAGCGTATCGGGGGGCCAGGTTAGCATTCAGTACTTC. Its protein is CASSVSGGQVSIQYF. Looking up the rest from reference TRBV9 and TRBJ2-4 gives the full variable domain: DSGVTQTPKHLITATGQRVTLRCSPRSGDLSVYWYQQSLDQGLQFLIQYYNGEERAKGNILERFSAQQFPDLHSELNLSSLELGDSALYFCASSVSGGQVSIQYFGAGTRLSVL.

This chain links TRBV29-1 with TRBJ2-1, with 10 bases matching TRBD1. Germline CDR1 and CDR2: SQVTM and ANQGSEA. The length of the CDR3 is 15 residues. V gave up 5 bases and J gave up 2 bases; unmatched junction bases: 6. This CDR3 reads CSVLTGTGAYNEQFF. The CDR3 region has the DNA TGCAGCGTTCTCACCGGGACAGGGGCCTACAATGAGCAGTTCTTC.

The chain is built from TRBV7-9 and TRBJ2-5; D is unresolved. V shed 1 base and J shed 5 bases, with 5 bases lying between them. CDR3 length: 12 amino acids. Germline assignment: CDR1 SEHNR and CDR2 FQNEAQ (reference sequence). The CDR3 bases are TGTGCCAGCAGCTTAGGGGCGGAGACCCAGTACTTC. Translated: CASSLGAETQYF.

The rearrangement links TRBV15 to TRBJ2-7; D unresolved. This CDR3 region has 12 residues. Trimming left V 3 bases short and J 5 bases short, with 8 bases between. The V gene's germline CDR1 is LNHNV and CDR2 YYDKDF (reference sequence). The CDR3 protein is CATSSYSDEQYF. The CDR3 DNA reads TGTGCCACCAGCAGTTACTCGGACGAGCAGTACTTC.

The chain employs TRBV5-1 and TRBJ1-4; tentative D call: TRBD1 (5 bases). CDR1 and CDR2 (germline): SGHRS, YFSETQ. The CDR3 is made up of 16 amino acids. V was trimmed by 1 base and J by 7 bases, leaving 17 bases between them. The CDR3 here is CASSLSSRAPSEKLFF. The CDR3, as DNA: TGCGCCAGCAGCTTGAGTAGCAGGGCGCCCAGTGAAAAACTGTTTTTT.

V and J are TRBV19 and TRBJ1-5; 8 bases align to TRBD1. Trimming at V came to 7 bases and at J to 6 bases, leaving 5 bases not matched to a gene. Germline CDR1 is LNHDA and CDR2 is SQIVND (reference sequence). The CDR3 loop spans 13 amino acids. The DNA for the CDR3 is TGTGCCAGTAATGACAGGGGAGGTCAGCCCCAGCATTTT. This codes for CASNDRGGQPQHF.

This chain links TRBV7-9 with TRBJ1-4, with 7 bases identical to TRBD1. This CDR3 spans 15 amino acids. Trimming cost V 4 bases and J 7 bases; bases outside gene matches: 9. Germline V lookup: CDR1 SEHNR, CDR2 FQNEAQ (reference sequence). The DNA of the CDR3 is TGTGCCAGCAGCTACGAGGGACAGCCGATTGAAAAACTGTTTTTT. Its translation is CASSYEGQPIEKLFF.

This clone has a single count. This chain joins TRBV5-1 and TRBJ2-2, with unresolved D. Trimming left V 3 bases short and J 3 bases short, with 3 bases between. The CDR3 spans 12 residues. The germline V gene encodes CDR1 SGHRS and CDR2 YFSETQ. The CDR3 region has the DNA TGCGCCAGCAGCTCCTACACCGGGGAGCTGTTTTTT. Translation: CASSSYTGELFF.

The chain carries TRBV7-9 and TRBJ1-1, with D possibly being TRBD1 (5 bases). CDR3 length: 14 amino acids. V was shortened by 3 bases and J by 2 bases, with 10 bases between the two germline ends. Germline V gives CDR1 SEHNR, CDR2 FQNEAQ (reference sequence). The DNA for the CDR3 is TGTGCCAGCAGCTTGTGGGGCGTAAACACTGAAGCTTTCTTT. Residues: CASSLWGVNTEAFF.

This clone has just a few counts. The chain is built from TRBV7-9 and TRBJ2-5, with 12 nucleotides matching TRBD2. The CDR3 length is 16 residues. After removal of 6 bases from V and 4 bases from J, the junction contained 9 bases not matched to a gene. CDR1 SEHNR and CDR2 FQNEAQ come from the germline V gene (reference sequence). CDR3 bases: TGTGCCAGCAGGCCCCGACTAGCGGGAGTTTCAGAGACCCAGTACTTC. It is translated as CASRPRLAGVSETQYF.